This note documents a single T cell receptor beta chain sequence. The antigen is undetermined. Profiling relied on immunoSEQ multiplex PCR, and the TCRdb table lists in-frame clones only, not all of them. In the table there are 13,000 to 15,000 clones, over 80% of which are singletons. The V end was cut by 1 base, the J end by 5 bases, with 13 bases between. Per germline, CDR1 SGHRS and CDR2 YFSETQ. There are 15 residues in the CDR3. The data derive from a study of brain metastases from non-small cell lung cancer. Study outcomes and limitations: In about 62% of brain metastases, T-cell clones were expanded compared with matched primary tumors. TCR repertoires overlapped largely between brain metastases and matched primaries. Brain metastases had lower T-cell infiltration than primary tumors.

This sequence joins TRBV5-1 and TRBJ2-1; D is possibly TRBD2 (7 bases). Material for sequencing was primary lung tumor tissue. The receptor was derived from a donor aged 40 or over with non-small cell lung cancer. Here the CDR3 reads CASSLRGGADNEQFF. As DNA, the CDR3 is TGCGCCAGCAGCTTGAGGGGGGGCGCGGACAATGAGCAGTTCTTC.